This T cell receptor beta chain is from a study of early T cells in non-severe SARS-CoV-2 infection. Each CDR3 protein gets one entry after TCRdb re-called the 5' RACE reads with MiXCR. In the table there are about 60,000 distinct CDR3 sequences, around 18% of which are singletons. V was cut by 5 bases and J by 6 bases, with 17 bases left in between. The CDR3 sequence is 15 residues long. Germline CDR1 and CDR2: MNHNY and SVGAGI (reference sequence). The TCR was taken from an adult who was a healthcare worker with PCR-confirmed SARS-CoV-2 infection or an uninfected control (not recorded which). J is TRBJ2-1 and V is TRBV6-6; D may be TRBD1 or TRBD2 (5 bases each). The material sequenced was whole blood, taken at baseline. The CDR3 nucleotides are TGTGCCAGCAGTCCTACCGGGGCTGGGAGCAATGAGCAGTTCTTC. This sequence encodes CASSPTGAGSNEQFF.